This TCR beta chain was recorded in a study of blood T cell repertoires in COVID-19. The overall study: Researchers got acute and convalescent COVID-19 samples from the United States, Italy and Spain. PBMCs, B-cell-depleted T cells, or T cells were the source of the cDNA or gDNA that made up the material.

In germline, CDR1 is MNHEY, CDR2 SVGEGT. The length of the CDR3 is 14 residues. Trimming stripped 6 bases from V and 1 base from J, with 12 bases between. Authors' data handling: Amplification with reference gene primers provided the estimates of nucleated cell counts. The method was immunoSEQ multiplex PCR; TCRdb's version includes in-frame clones alone and lacks a portion of them. That table furnishes V, J and clone size, whereas the DNA furnished D and trimming. This sample has over 100,000 clones, with approximately 88% found just once. Specimen: peripheral blood. The V gene is TRBV6-2 or TRBV6-3, the J gene TRBJ1-1; maybe TRBD1 (6 bases). The sequence was obtained from a man aged 50 to 60 with acute or convalescent COVID-19. The CDR3 here is CASSSRGANTEAFF. For the CDR3, the DNA is TGTGCCAGCAGCTCACGGGGGGCGAACACTGAAGCTTTCTTT.